This T cell receptor beta chain derives from a study of control samples from healthy donors and cancer patients (dated by TCRdb to the early 2020s). For CDR1 and CDR2, the germline V gene lists SGHVS and FNYEAQ. Trimming at the junction amounts to 5 bases on V and 6 bases on J, and the germline ends lie 16 bases apart. The CDR3 spans 15 residues, from the cysteine through the phenylalanine. Only CDR3 DNA remains: 45 bases, in frame from the first base. This clone was seen a handful of times. This receptor's antigen is unknown. There are no base qualities to consult, and no much larger clone falls within one base. Receptor amplification or capture employed the immunoSEQ multiplex PCR assay. In its TCRdb copy, this immuneACCESS table keeps in-frame sequences only and misses some clones. Where compared with another copy, unresolved V genes explain less than half of these, and the others have no known cause. Recorded for this sample are around 100,000 clones; about 86% of them occurred a single time. Around 14% of the sample comes from the top ten.

The specimen was blood. The chain uses TRBV7-6 and TRBJ2-2; the D region possibly corresponds to TRBD2 (6 bases align). The receptor was isolated from a man aged 25-45 years in good health. The CDR3 reads CASSPNREWAGELFF. The nucleotide sequence is given as TGTGCCAGCAGCCCAAACCGGGAGTGGGCCGGGGAGCTGTTTTTT.